This T cell receptor beta chain came from a study of control samples from healthy donors and cancer patients. The CDR3 is 11 residues long. Germline lookup yields CDR1 SGHRS and CDR2 YFSETQ. V gave up 5 bases and J gave up 5 bases, with 7 bases separating them. Assay: immunoSEQ multiplex PCR; the TCRdb copy retains only in-frame clones and omits some. The profile shows some 100,000 clones, 75% to 85% of them singletons. The receptor's source is a woman in her thirties in good health. The rearrangement links TRBV5-1 to TRBJ2-5; no definite D call. What was sequenced was blood. The CDR3 protein is CASRGGETQYF. Here the CDR3 DNA reads TGCGCCAGCAGGGGCGGCGAGACCCAGTACTTC.